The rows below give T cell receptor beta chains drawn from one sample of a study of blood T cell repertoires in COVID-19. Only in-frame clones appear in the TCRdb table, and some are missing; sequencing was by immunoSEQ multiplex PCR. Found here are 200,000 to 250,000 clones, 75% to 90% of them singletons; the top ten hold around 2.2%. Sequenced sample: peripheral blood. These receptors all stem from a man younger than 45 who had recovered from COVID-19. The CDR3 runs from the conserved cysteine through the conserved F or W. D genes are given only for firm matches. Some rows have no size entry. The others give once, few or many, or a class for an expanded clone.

CDR3 protein: CASSLDNRLRVYTF
CDR3 DNA: TGTGCCAGCAGCTTAGATAATAGATTGCGGGTCTACACCTTC
J gene: TRBJ1-2
V gene: TRBV11-2
clone size: few
D gene: .

CDR3 protein: CASSQEMRGVGTEAFF
CDR3 DNA: TGTGCCAGCAGCCAAGAAATGCGGGGTGTAGGGACTGAAGCTTTCTTT
J gene: TRBJ1-1
V gene: TRBV3-1/TRBV3-2
clone size: .
D gene: .

CDR3 protein: CAISGRDRRPLSGNTIYF
CDR3 DNA: TGTGCCATCAGTGGTCGGGACAGGCGACCTCTATCTGGAAACACCATATATTTT
J gene: TRBJ1-3
V gene: TRBV10-3
clone size: .
D gene: TRBD1

CDR3 protein: CASSRDRNSGNTIYF
CDR3 DNA: TGTGCCAGCTCCAGGGACAGGAACTCTGGAAACACCATATATTTT
J gene: TRBJ1-3
V gene: TRBV18
clone size: .
D gene: TRBD1

CDR3 protein: CASSTNPLVNQPQHF
CDR3 DNA: TGTGCCAGTAGTACCAACCCCCTAGTGAATCAGCCCCAGCATTTT
J gene: TRBJ1-5
V gene: TRBV19
clone size: .
D gene: .

CDR3 protein: CASSLGGQNYGYTF
CDR3 DNA: TGTGCCAGCAGCTTAGGTGGTCAGAACTATGGCTACACCTTC
J gene: TRBJ1-2
V gene: TRBV11-2
clone size: .
D gene: .

CDR3 protein: CASSYSGPGGQPQHF
CDR3 DNA: TGTGCCAGCAGTTACTCCGGGCCGGGAGGTCAGCCCCAGCATTTT
J gene: TRBJ1-5
V gene: TRBV6-5
clone size: .
D gene: .

CDR3 protein: CAISVLAGVTDTQYF
CDR3 DNA: TGTGCCATCAGTGTCTTAGCGGGGGTCACAGATACGCAGTATTTT
J gene: TRBJ2-3
V gene: TRBV10-3
clone size: .
D gene: TRBD2

CDR3 protein: CASSQDLSGGAIYNEQFF
CDR3 DNA: TGTGCCAGCAGCCAAGATTTATCCGGGGGGGCCATCTACAATGAGCAGTTCTTC
J gene: TRBJ2-1
V gene: TRBV3-1/TRBV3-2
clone size: .
D gene: TRBD2

CDR3 protein: CASSLSGGTIVGKETQYF
CDR3 DNA: TGTGCCAGCAGCCTTAGCGGGGGAACGATCGTAGGGAAAGAGACCCAGTACTTC
J gene: TRBJ2-5
V gene: TRBV7-9
clone size: .
D gene: TRBD2

CDR3 protein: CASSPGTSGVQETQYF
CDR3 DNA: TGTGCCAGCAGCCCTGGGACTAGCGGGGTACAAGAGACCCAGTACTTC
J gene: TRBJ2-5
V gene: TRBV7-2
clone size: .
D gene: TRBD2